These 23 T cell receptor beta chains were sequenced from one sample in a study of CD8 T cells in Susac syndrome. With random hexamers, reverse transcription was performed on roughly 0.5 to 1 ug of RNA. TCRdb used MiXCR to reprocess the immunoSEQ multiplex PCR reads, holding one entry per CDR3 protein. The sample lists 92,000 or so distinct CDR3 sequences, roughly 95% occurring once. Sequenced sample: CD8+ T cells from PBMCs. These receptors originate from a human donor with Susac syndrome.

The chain has TRBV29-1 and TRBJ1-2; D may be TRBD1 (5 bases). The V gene lost 5 bases and the J gene lost 2 bases, with 21 bases spanning the gap. In germline, CDR1 is SQVTM, CDR2 ANQGSEA. CDR3 size: 16 residues. The CDR3 DNA follows: TGCAGCGTTCCGAAAATGGCCTCACGGGGGAACTATGGCTACACCTTC. It is translated as CSVPKMASRGNYGYTF.

This chain joins TRBV27 and TRBJ1-1; D gene unclear. This CDR3 is 14 amino acids long. The germline V gene has CDR1 MNHEY and CDR2 SMNVEV (reference sequence). The germline V and J ends were trimmed by 5 bases and 0 bases, with 10 bases remaining between them. For the CDR3, the DNA is TGTGCCAGCAGTCTCGGACGGATGAACACTGAAGCTTTCTTT. Its protein is CASSLGRMNTEAFF.

This clonotype was seen a single time. V and J are TRBV6-2 or TRBV6-3 and TRBJ1-6; D gene uncertain. The V end lost 3 bases, the J end lost 7 bases, and 7 bases lay between the germline ends. This CDR3 spans 13 amino acids. From germline, CDR1 is MNHEY and CDR2 SVGEGT. CDR3 bases: TGTGCCAGCAGTTATTCCGGGAATTCACCCCTCCACTTT. It encodes CASSYSGNSPLHF.

The chain uses TRBV6-6 and TRBJ2-1; the D gene is possibly TRBD2 (6 bases). CDR3 length: 15 residues. CDR1 is MNHNY and CDR2 is SVGAGI in the germline V gene (reference sequence). Deletions cut 6 bases from V and 0 bases from J, with 12 bases between. The CDR3: CASRSDGSSYNEQFF. The CDR3 DNA reads TGTGCCAGCAGATCGGACGGGAGCTCCTACAATGAGCAGTTCTTC.

V is TRBV27 and J is TRBJ1-2, with TRBD1 matching 10 bases. Trimming took 5 bases from V and 8 from J; bases not matched to a gene: 5. CDR3 length: 13 residues. The V gene's germline CDR1 is MNHEY and CDR2 SMNVEV (reference sequence). Here the CDR3 reads CASSPRTGGGYTF. The DNA for the CDR3 is TGTGCCAGCAGTCCGCGGACAGGGGGAGGCTACACCTTC.

This clonotype was recorded once. This chain links TRBV3-1 with TRBJ2-7; no definite D call. The CDR3 runs 14 residues. CDR1 and CDR2 (germline): LGHDT, YNNKEL (reference sequence). V was trimmed by 0 bases and J by 5 bases, leaving 11 bases between them. The CDR3 sequence is CASSQDPGPDEQYF. CDR3 nucleotide sequence: TGTGCCAGCAGCCAAGATCCGGGTCCGGACGAGCAGTACTTC.

CDR3 DNA sequence: TGTGCCAGCAGCGTAGGACAGCCAGAGACCCAGTACTTC. It is translated as CASSVGQPETQYF. The J gene is TRBJ2-5, the V gene TRBV9, with D possibly TRBD1 on 5 matching bases. Trimming took off 0 bases at V and 4 bases at J, with 7 bases between the two ends. This CDR3 spans 13 amino acids. Germline V CDR1 and CDR2: SGDLS, YYNGEE.

This rearrangement joins TRBV2 to TRBJ1-2, with D uncertain. V was clipped by 8 bases and J by 2 bases, with 15 bases between them. Germline V lookup: CDR1 SNHLY, CDR2 FYNNEI. The CDR3 has 14 amino acids. The CDR3 sequence: CASVSEGWNYGYTF. CDR3 DNA: TGTGCCAGCGTCTCGGAGGGCTGGAACTATGGCTACACCTTC. Together with reference TRBV2 and TRBJ1-2, the CDR3 gives the full variable domain: EPEVTQTPSHQVTQMGQEVILRCVPISNHLYFYWYRQILGQKVEFLVSFYNNEISEKSEIFDDQFSVERPDGSNFTLKIRSTKLEDSAMYFCASVSEGWNYGYTFGSGTRLTVV.

This chain uses TRBV29-1 with TRBJ2-3; D possibly uses TRBD1 or TRBD2 (5 bases each). Trimming removed 1 base at V and 0 bases at J, with 14 bases between. Germline loops: CDR1 SQVTM, CDR2 ANQGSEA. There are 16 residues in the CDR3. The CDR3, as DNA: TGCAGCGTTGAAGTGGGGGAAACCTATAGCACAGATACGCAGTATTTT. It translates to CSVEVGETYSTDTQYF.

This chain uses TRBV30 with TRBJ2-5; D may be TRBD1 or TRBD2 (5 bases each). V lost 2 bases and J 4 bases, leaving 8 bases between the germline ends. The CDR3 runs to 12 residues. Germline CDR1 reads GTSNPN; CDR2 reads SVGIG (reference sequence). The DNA for the CDR3 is TGTGCCTGGAGTCCGGGGACAGAGACCCAGTACTTC. Translating it yields CAWSPGTETQYF.

V is TRBV4-3 and J is TRBJ1-1; possibly TRBD1 for D (5 bases). Trimming shortened V by 0 bases and J by 7 bases, and 15 bases separated the two germline ends. This CDR3 has 15 residues. Germline lookup yields CDR1 LGHNA and CDR2 YSLEER. The CDR3 nucleotides read TGCGCCAGCAGCCAAGATTCGAGGGGAGGCAGTGAAGCTTTCTTT. Translation: CASSQDSRGGSEAFF.

The rearrangement uses TRBV12-3 or TRBV12-4 and TRBJ2-6; D not certain. This CDR3 is built from 13 residues. Trimming stripped 3 bases from V and 7 bases from J, with 7 bases between. The CDR3, as DNA: TGTGCCAGCAGTTTGTCCGAAGCCAACGTCCTGACTTTC. It encodes CASSLSEANVLTF.

This chain connects TRBV12-3 or TRBV12-4 to TRBJ1-4; no definite D call. The CDR3 is 15 amino acids. The germline V and J ends were trimmed by 3 bases and 8 bases, with 16 bases remaining between them. The CDR3 spells CASSLRPSEGEKLFF. CDR3 sequence (DNA): TGTGCCAGCAGTTTGCGGCCGAGCGAAGGGGAAAAACTGTTTTTT.

The chain links TRBV28 to TRBJ1-5; no firm D call. V shed 7 bases and J shed 7 bases, with 14 bases lying between them. The CDR3 totals 13 residues. Germline V lookup: CDR1 MDHEN, CDR2 SYDVKM. The CDR3 DNA is TGTGCCAGCACCCGGCCCCTCGGCCAGCCCCAGCATTTT. Amino acids: CASTRPLGQPQHF.

J is TRBJ2-3 and V is TRBV20-1; TRBD2 matches 9 bases. Trimming cost V 6 bases and J 6 bases; bases outside gene matches: 16. CDR1 is DFQATT and CDR2 is SNEGSKA in the germline V gene (reference sequence). There are 16 residues in the CDR3. CDR3 nucleotide sequence: TGCAGTGCCGCTACGGGGGCGGGGGGGCCGTCGGATACGCAGTATTTT. This encodes CSAATGAGGPSDTQYF.

The chain combines TRBV5-1 with TRBJ2-7; D may correspond to TRBD1 or TRBD2 (5 bases each). CDR3 length equals 13 residues. Germline V gene sequence: CDR1 SGHRS, CDR2 YFSETQ. Between the trimmed V and J ends, which lost 3 bases and 6 bases, there was a span of 13 bases. The CDR3 nucleotides read TGCGCCAGCAGCTGGAGGACAATAGGCGAGCAGTACTTC. It codes for CASSWRTIGEQYF.

The chain combines TRBV5-1 with TRBJ2-1; D gene unclear. Trimming pared 0 bases from V and 7 bases from J, leaving 8 bases between. The germline gives CDR1 SGHRS, CDR2 YFSETQ. CDR3 length: 13 residues. For the CDR3, the DNA is TGCGCCAGCAGCTTGGCGTTGGGGAATGAGCAGTTCTTC. Translating gives CASSLALGNEQFF.

This chain joins TRBV4-3 and TRBJ1-1, with D unresolved. This CDR3 is 14 amino acids long. With 0 bases removed from V and 2 bases from J, the gap between germline ends came to 7 bases. From germline, CDR1 is LGHNA and CDR2 YSLEER. The CDR3 sequence is CASSQDSGNTEAFF. The CDR3 DNA follows: TGCGCCAGCAGCCAAGATTCGGGAAACACTGAAGCTTTCTTT.

The CDR3 spells CASSVTVGIGQYF. The DNA for the CDR3 is TGTGCCAGCAGTGTGACAGTCGGGATTGGGCAGTACTTC. The J gene is TRBJ2-7, the V gene TRBV2, with D perhaps being TRBD1 or TRBD2 (5 bases each). CDR3 length: 13 amino acids. The germline gives CDR1 SNHLY, CDR2 FYNNEI. Trimming removed 4 bases from V and 9 bases from J, with 16 bases in between.

The chain joins TRBV20-1 to TRBJ1-4; D is undetermined. CDR1 is DFQATT and CDR2 is SNEGSKA in the germline V gene (reference sequence). V dropped 3 bases and J dropped 3 bases, with 11 bases sitting between them. There are 14 residues in the CDR3. This CDR3 reads CSARSAGANEKLFF. In DNA form, the CDR3 reads TGCAGTGCTAGGTCCGCCGGGGCTAATGAAAAACTGTTTTTT.

V and J are TRBV20-1 and TRBJ1-5; 7 bases are a match to TRBD1. Germline assignment: CDR1 DFQATT and CDR2 SNEGSKA (reference sequence). V shed 6 bases and J 1 base; nucleotides not matched to a gene: 3. This CDR3 has 13 residues. In nucleotides, the CDR3 is TGCAGTGCCCTGGGACAGAGCAATCAGCCCCAGCATTTT. Translation: CSALGQSNQPQHF.

The rearrangement uses TRBV5-6 and TRBJ2-3; TRBD2 agrees at 10 bases. The V gene's germline CDR1 is SGHDT and CDR2 YYEEEE. Trimming took 2 bases from V and 3 from J; bases not matched to a gene: 9. The CDR3 length is 17 residues. The CDR3 is CASSLTPPSGGTDTQYF. For the CDR3, the DNA is TGTGCCAGCAGCTTAACCCCACCTAGCGGGGGAACAGATACGCAGTATTTT.

The rearrangement joins TRBV15 to TRBJ2-1; possible D gene TRBD1, 6 bases. The germline gives CDR1 LNHNV, CDR2 YYDKDF (reference sequence). V was cut by 2 bases and J by 7 bases, with 12 bases left in between. The CDR3 consists of 14 residues. This CDR3 reads CATSRSYRENEQFF. CDR3 DNA sequence: TGTGCCACCAGCAGATCCTACAGGGAAAATGAGCAGTTCTTC.